This T cell receptor (beta chain) was retrieved from a study of blood T cell repertoires in COVID-19. In the original workflow: Amplification from reference gene primers served as the basis for estimated nucleated cell counts. Sequenced by immunoSEQ multiplex PCR; TCRdb stores in-frame clones only, minus some. Clonal size and the V and J genes are those of that table, whereas D and trimming came from the DNA. The repertoire includes over 150,000 clones, 60% to 80% of them detected once, and approximately 2.8% sits in the top ten. Looked up from germline, CDR1 is KGHSH and CDR2 is LQKENI. V shed 8 bases and J 3 bases; nucleotides not matched to a gene: 3. The CDR3 runs 12 residues.

This chain uses TRBV18 with TRBJ1-2, with TRBD1 matching 7 bases. This receptor was identified in a man between 65 and 80 years old with acute or convalescent COVID-19. The sample taken for sequencing was peripheral blood. The CDR3 DNA reads TGTGCCAGCCTCACAGGGGACTATGGCTACACCTTC. Residues: CASLTGDYGYTF.